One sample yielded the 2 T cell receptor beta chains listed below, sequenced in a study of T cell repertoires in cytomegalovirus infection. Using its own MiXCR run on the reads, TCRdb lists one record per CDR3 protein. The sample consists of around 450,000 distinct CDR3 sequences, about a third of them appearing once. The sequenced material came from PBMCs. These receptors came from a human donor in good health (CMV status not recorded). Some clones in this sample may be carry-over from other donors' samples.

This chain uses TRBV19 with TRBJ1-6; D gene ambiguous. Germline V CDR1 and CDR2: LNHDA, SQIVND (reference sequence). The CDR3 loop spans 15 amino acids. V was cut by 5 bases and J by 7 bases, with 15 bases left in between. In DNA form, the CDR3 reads TGTGCCAGTAGTCCTACGGGAAGCAACAATTCACCCCTCCACTTT. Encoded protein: CASSPTGSNNSPLHF.

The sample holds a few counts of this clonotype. DNA for the CDR3: TGTGCCGTGGCCAGGTTGTACGAGCAGTACTTC. The encoded protein is CAVARLYEQYF. The J gene is TRBJ2-7, the V gene TRBV2; D gene uncertain. Germline V lookup: CDR1 SNHLY, CDR2 FYNNEI. The germline V and J ends were trimmed by 11 bases and 4 bases, with 12 bases remaining between them. The CDR3 sequence is 11 residues long.